What follows are 29 T cell receptor beta chains derived from one specimen sequenced in a study of T-cell memory formation after mild COVID-19. TCRdb reprocessed the 5' RACE reads via MiXCR and lists one record per CDR3 protein. The profile shows roughly 300,000 distinct CDR3 sequences, roughly 15% of them singletons. The material sequenced was PBMCs or a T cell subset sorted from them (not recorded which). The receptors were gathered from a young man who had mild COVID-19 (a few samples of this study predate the infection). Cell type and time point are not known.

CDR3 DNA sequence: TGCAGTGCTAGAGTATCTATTGAGACCCAGTACTTC. Its translation: CSARVSIETQYF. The chain has TRBV20-1 and TRBJ2-5; no definite D call. The CDR3 totals 12 residues. Germline loops: CDR1 DFQATT, CDR2 SNEGSKA (reference sequence). V was clipped by 1 base and J by 5 bases, with 8 bases between them.

In this sample, this clonotype turned up a few times. The rearrangement links TRBV27 to TRBJ2-3, with 8 bases fitting TRBD1. J was trimmed by 2 bases and V by 4 bases; bases with no gene match: 5. This CDR3 is 15 amino acids long. Germline CDR1 reads MNHEY; CDR2 reads SMNVEV (reference sequence). The CDR3 reads CASSSGQGITDTQYF. The DNA for the CDR3 is TGTGCCAGCAGTTCTGGACAGGGCATCACAGATACGCAGTATTTT.

This clonotype was seen a few times. The chain uses TRBV5-1 and TRBJ2-1; D is perhaps TRBD2 (5 bases). This CDR3 comprises 14 residues. Germline CDR1 is SGHRS and CDR2 is YFSETQ. The V gene lost 7 bases and the J gene lost 5 bases, with 16 bases spanning the gap. The chain's CDR3 is CASGLYGVDNEQFF. CDR3 in DNA: TGCGCCAGCGGGCTTTACGGGGTCGACAATGAGCAGTTCTTC.

This clonotype was detected a few times. This sequence joins TRBV28 and TRBJ2-5; D not resolved. V gave up 2 bases and J gave up 4 bases, with 14 bases separating them. This CDR3 is built from 15 residues. Germline-derived CDR1 and CDR2 are MDHEN and SYDVKM. The CDR3 region is CASSLDPAAIETQYF. The CDR3 DNA reads TGTGCCAGCAGTTTAGACCCGGCGGCTATAGAGACCCAGTACTTC. Supplemented by reference TRBV28 and TRBJ2-5, the full variable domain reads DVKVTQSSRYLVKRTGEKVFLECVQDMDHENMFWYRQDPGLGLRLIYFSYDVKMKEKGDIPEGYSVSREKKERFSLILESASTNQTSMYLCASSLDPAAIETQYFGPGTRLLVL.

This chain uses TRBV20-1 with TRBJ2-5, with 14 nucleotides matching TRBD2. Germline CDR1 DFQATT, CDR2 SNEGSKA (reference sequence). The V gene end was trimmed by 0 bases and the J gene end by 5 bases; junction bases not matched to a gene: 5. The CDR3 consists of 16 residues. The CDR3: CSARETSGGDWETQYF. As DNA, the CDR3 is TGCAGTGCTAGAGAGACTAGCGGGGGGGATTGGGAGACCCAGTACTTC.

This clonotype was seen repeatedly, ten times or more. The chain couples TRBV12-3 or TRBV12-4 to TRBJ2-2; no reliable D call. The CDR3 runs to 12 residues. V was cut by 7 bases and J by 2 bases, with 5 bases left in between. CDR3 sequence (DNA): TGTGCCAGCACCCCCAACACCGGGGAGCTGTTTTTT. Amino acid sequence: CASTPNTGELFF.

This clonotype came up a few times. CDR3 DNA: TGTGCCAGCAGCTTAAGGGCTAGCGGACTAACTAGCACAGATACGCAGTATTTT. Protein product: CASSLRASGLTSTDTQYF. V and J are TRBV7-2 and TRBJ2-3; 7 bases are shared with TRBD2. V lost 2 bases, J lost 0 bases, and 11 bases stayed unmatched. Germline CDR1 reads SGHTA; CDR2 reads FQGNSA. The CDR3 is 18 residues long.

V usage is TRBV7-8 and J usage is TRBJ2-1, with D perhaps being TRBD1 or TRBD2 (7 bases each). This CDR3 comprises 15 residues. The V end lost 9 bases, the J end lost 2 bases, and 17 bases lay between the germline ends. From germline, CDR1 is SGHVS and CDR2 FQNEAQ. The CDR3 region has the DNA TGTGCCAGTCGACCCAGGGGGGGAGCCTACAATGAGCAGTTCTTC. Translation gives CASRPRGGAYNEQFF.

This clonotype has just a few counts. The chain employs TRBV11-2 and TRBJ2-7, with D tentatively TRBD2 (5 bases). Germline loops: CDR1 SGHAT, CDR2 FQNNGV. This CDR3 is 14 amino acids long. The V end lost 4 bases, the J end lost 5 bases, and 15 bases lay between the germline ends. The CDR3 DNA sequence: TGTGCCAGCAGCTCGACCGGGATTTCCCACGAGCAGTACTTC. Its translation is CASSSTGISHEQYF.

The chain carries TRBV5-1 and TRBJ2-5; D might be TRBD2 (6 bases). Trimming left V 4 bases short and J 5 bases short, with 15 bases between. CDR3 length: 14 amino acids. The germline V gene has CDR1 SGHRS and CDR2 YFSETQ. CDR3 region: CASSPWTNSETQYF. The CDR3 DNA is TGCGCCAGCAGCCCGTGGACTAATTCGGAGACCCAGTACTTC.

The genes are TRBV7-2 and TRBJ2-5; D perhaps matches TRBD2 (6 bases). From germline, CDR1 is SGHTA and CDR2 FQGNSA. Trimming left V 5 bases short and J 5 bases short, with 24 bases between. This CDR3 has 17 residues. The CDR3 spells CASSPSAGRGSRETQYF. DNA of the CDR3: TGTGCCAGCAGCCCTAGCGCCGGACGGGGAAGTAGGGAGACCCAGTACTTC.

This clonotype was seen a handful of times. The chain uses TRBV12-3 or TRBV12-4 and TRBJ2-5; 11 nucleotides match TRBD2. The CDR3 spans 15 residues. V lost 5 bases and J lost 7; bases outside the gene matches: 9. This chain's CDR3 is CASSPLAGGRGTQYF. For the CDR3, the DNA is TGTGCCAGCAGTCCCCTAGCGGGGGGAAGAGGGACCCAGTACTTC.

This clonotype was found many times. The chain combines TRBV29-1 with TRBJ2-3, with 7 bases that match TRBD1. The CDR3 is 14 residues long. After removal of 3 bases from V and 2 bases from J, the junction contained 5 bases not matched to a gene. Germline CDR1 and CDR2: SQVTM and ANQGSEA. CDR3 region: CSVDPQGVTDTQYF. The CDR3 nucleotides read TGCAGCGTTGACCCCCAGGGGGTCACAGATACGCAGTATTTT.

The J gene is TRBJ1-6, the V gene TRBV5-1, with D unclear. CDR3 length equals 15 residues. Germline V gene lookup returns CDR1 SGHRS and CDR2 YFSETQ. V lost 0 bases to trimming and J lost 7 bases, with 11 bases between them. The CDR3 DNA follows: TGCGCCAGCAGCTTGGGCGGAACTTCGAATTCACCCCTCCACTTT. Translation gives CASSLGGTSNSPLHF.

V gene TRBV18 combines with J gene TRBJ1-5; D is unresolved. This CDR3 contains 17 residues. The V and J ends lost 3 bases and 0 bases respectively, with 15 bases between them. The germline V gene encodes CDR1 KGHSH and CDR2 LQKENI. The CDR3 nucleotides are TGTGCCAGCTCACCCAAGAGGGAGGCTAATAGCAATCAGCCCCAGCATTTT. As protein: CASSPKREANSNQPQHF.

V usage is TRBV12-3 or TRBV12-4 and J usage is TRBJ2-5, with 8 positions matching TRBD2. Germline trimming cut 3 bases from V and 3 bases from J; bases unmatched to any gene: 9. This CDR3 comprises 16 residues. The CDR3 loop is CASSFWASGPEETQYF. In DNA, the CDR3 is TGTGCCAGCAGTTTTTGGGCTAGCGGGCCGGAAGAGACCCAGTACTTC.

CDR3 bases: TGCGCCAGCAGCTGGCAGGGTAACGAGCAGTACTTC. Translating it yields CASSWQGNEQYF. This sequence joins TRBV5-1 and TRBJ2-7; TRBD1 is a possible D gene (5 bases). This CDR3 region has 12 residues. V shed 3 bases and J shed 5 bases, with 9 bases lying between them. Germline CDR1 is SGHRS and CDR2 is YFSETQ.

V and J are TRBV2 and TRBJ2-2, with a tentative D call TRBD2 (7 bases). The V end lost 2 bases, the J end lost 6 bases, and 13 bases lay between the germline ends. Germline-derived CDR1 and CDR2 are SNHLY and FYNNEI. The CDR3 length is 15 residues. In DNA, the CDR3 is TGTGCCAGCAGTGAACGGGGGGCAGTGCCCGGGGAGCTGTTTTTT. As protein: CASSERGAVPGELFF.

This clonotype has a handful of counts. The rearrangement links TRBV6-2 or TRBV6-3 to TRBJ2-7; 8 bases are shared with TRBD1. The CDR3 sequence is 17 residues long. The ends lost 5 bases at V and 3 bases at J; junction bases unmatched: 15. Germline CDR1 reads MNHEY; CDR2 reads SVGEGT. The DNA of the CDR3 is TGTGCCAGCAGTACGACAGGGGAACTCTCATTTTTCTACGAGCAGTACGTC. This codes for CASSTTGELSFFYEQYV.

This clonotype was observed many times. This sequence joins TRBV4-3 and TRBJ2-3; D unclear. The CDR3 covers 14 residues. Germline V CDR1 and CDR2: LGHNA, YSLEER. The V and J ends lost 3 bases and 6 bases respectively, with 13 bases between them. CDR3 sequence reads: CASSHEDQWDTQYF. The CDR3 bases are TGCGCCAGCAGCCACGAAGATCAGTGGGATACGCAGTATTTT.

The chain employs TRBV5-1 and TRBJ2-7; perhaps D is TRBD1 or TRBD2 (5 bases each). CDR3 size: 14 residues. The germline V gene has CDR1 SGHRS and CDR2 YFSETQ. The CDR3 protein is CASSYDGTSYEKYV. CDR3 DNA sequence: TGCGCCAGCAGCTATGACGGGACCTCCTACGAGAAGTACGTC.

This clonotype turned up a few times. The rearrangement uses TRBV9 and TRBJ2-1; no definite D call. V lost 4 bases, J lost 2 bases, and 7 bases lay in between. The CDR3 sequence is 13 residues long. Germline CDR1 SGDLS, CDR2 YYNGEE. In DNA, the CDR3 is TGTGCCAGCAGCCCATATCCCTACAATGAGCAGTTCTTC. It translates to CASSPYPYNEQFF. The complete variable domain, with remaining parts taken from reference TRBV9 and TRBJ2-1, reads DSGVTQTPKHLITATGQRVTLRCSPRSGDLSVYWYQQSLDQGLQFLIQYYNGEERAKGNILERFSAQQFPDLHSELNLSSLELGDSALYFCASSPYPYNEQFFGPGTRLTVL.

The V call is TRBV7-9, the J call TRBJ2-7, with 7 bases aligning to TRBD2. The CDR3 is 15 amino acids. Germline loops: CDR1 SEHNR, CDR2 FQNEAQ (reference sequence). Trimming took 5 bases from V and 0 from J; bases not matched to a gene: 7. As DNA, the CDR3 is TGTGCCAGCAGCCTGCGGGGGACGCGCTCCTACGAGCAGTACTTC. This codes for CASSLRGTRSYEQYF.

This clonotype has at least ten counts. The rearrangement joins TRBV7-2 to TRBJ2-5; the D call may be TRBD1 or TRBD2 (5 bases each). Deletions cut 5 bases from V and 5 bases from J, with 12 bases between. CDR1 SGHTA and CDR2 FQGNSA come from the germline V gene. The CDR3 has 13 amino acids. The CDR3 loop reads CASSPKWGETQYF. In DNA form, the CDR3 reads TGTGCCAGCAGCCCCAAATGGGGGGAGACCCAGTACTTC.

The chain carries TRBV5-1 and TRBJ2-1; 9 bases are a match to TRBD1. CDR1 SGHRS and CDR2 YFSETQ come from the germline V gene. This CDR3 has 17 residues. Trimming removed 4 bases from V and 9 bases from J; junction bases left unmatched: 17. DNA for the CDR3: TGCGCCAGCAGCCGGATGCCGAATAACAGGGGGCAGGTTGAGCAGTTCTTC. It yields the protein CASSRMPNNRGQVEQFF.

The sample holds a few counts of this clonotype. This chain links TRBV28 with TRBJ2-7, with D unclear. V dropped 7 bases and J dropped 1 base, with 14 bases sitting between them. Per germline, CDR1 MDHEN and CDR2 SYDVKM. The CDR3 spans 14 residues. Written as DNA, the CDR3 is TGTGCCAGCATCGGGCAAGGGATGTCCTACGAGCAGTACGTC. Its protein product is CASIGQGMSYEQYV.

This clonotype was detected a few times. This chain connects TRBV24-1 to TRBJ2-1; D tentatively reads TRBD1 or TRBD2 (6 bases each). The CDR3 has 13 amino acids. Per germline, CDR1 KGHDR and CDR2 SFDVKD. V lost 3 bases, J lost 15 bases, and 17 bases lay in between. The CDR3 sequence is CATSDVHREVMFF. The CDR3 coding sequence is TGTGCCACCAGTGATGTTCACAGGGAGGTAATGTTCTTC.

This clonotype turned up a few times. The chain has TRBV7-2 and TRBJ2-7; D might be TRBD2 (5 bases). Between the trimmed V and J ends, which lost 1 base and 2 bases, there was a span of 21 bases. The CDR3 runs 18 residues. Looked up from germline, CDR1 is SGHTA and CDR2 is FQGNSA. This CDR3 reads CASSLVGPLEAFAYEQYF. CDR3 nucleotide sequence: TGTGCCAGCAGCTTAGTAGGGCCACTAGAGGCTTTCGCCTACGAGCAGTACTTC.

This chain's CDR3 is CASSIGGIGELFF. The CDR3 nucleotides are TGTGCCAGCAGTATAGGGGGCATCGGGGAGCTGTTTTTT. The chain links TRBV28 to TRBJ2-2; 7 bases align to TRBD1. CDR3 length: 13 amino acids. V lost 5 bases to trimming and J lost 7 bases; unmatched junction nucleotides: 4. Germline assignment: CDR1 MDHEN and CDR2 SYDVKM.